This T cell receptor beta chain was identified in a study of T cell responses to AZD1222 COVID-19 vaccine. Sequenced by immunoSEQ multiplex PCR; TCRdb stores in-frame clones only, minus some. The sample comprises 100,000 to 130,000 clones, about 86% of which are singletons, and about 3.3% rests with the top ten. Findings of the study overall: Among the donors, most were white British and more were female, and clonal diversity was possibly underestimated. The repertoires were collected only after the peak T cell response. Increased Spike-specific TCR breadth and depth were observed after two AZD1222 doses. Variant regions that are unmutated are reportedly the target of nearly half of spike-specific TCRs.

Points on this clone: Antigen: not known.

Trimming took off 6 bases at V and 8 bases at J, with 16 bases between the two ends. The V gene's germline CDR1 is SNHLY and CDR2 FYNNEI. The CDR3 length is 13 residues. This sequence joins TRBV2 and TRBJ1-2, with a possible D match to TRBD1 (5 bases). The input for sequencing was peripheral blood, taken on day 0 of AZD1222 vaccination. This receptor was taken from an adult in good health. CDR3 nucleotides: TGTGCCAGCAGGGTCGAGGGGACGAGAGGCTACACCTTC. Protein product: CASRVEGTRGYTF.